This record concerns one T cell receptor beta chain sequence. Its antigen is not known. TCRdb redid the calling of the 5' RACE reads with MiXCR, one entry per CDR3 protein. The sample lists hundreds of thousands of distinct CDR3 sequences, about 20% occurring once. Germline loops: CDR1 SGDLS, CDR2 YYNGEE. J gave up 8 bases and V 5 bases, and 14 bases lay outside the gene matches. CDR3 length: 16 residues. The sample originates from a study of T-cell memory formation after mild COVID-19. For the study at large: Largely, TCR clusters stayed within a single donor. Findings and caveats of the study: A balance of CD4 and CD8 characterized clones contracting day 15 to 85, whereas later expanders leaned CD4+.

The rearrangement uses TRBV9 and TRBJ2-1; 9 bases agree with TRBD2. This receptor was obtained from an adult woman who had mild COVID-19 (a few samples of this study predate the infection). Cell type and time point are not known. Sequencing was performed on PBMCs or a T cell subset sorted from them (not recorded which). As DNA, the CDR3 is TGTGCCAGCAGTCAGGTTGGGACTAGCACTTCCCATGAGCAGTTCTTC. Its protein product is CASSQVGTSTSHEQFF.